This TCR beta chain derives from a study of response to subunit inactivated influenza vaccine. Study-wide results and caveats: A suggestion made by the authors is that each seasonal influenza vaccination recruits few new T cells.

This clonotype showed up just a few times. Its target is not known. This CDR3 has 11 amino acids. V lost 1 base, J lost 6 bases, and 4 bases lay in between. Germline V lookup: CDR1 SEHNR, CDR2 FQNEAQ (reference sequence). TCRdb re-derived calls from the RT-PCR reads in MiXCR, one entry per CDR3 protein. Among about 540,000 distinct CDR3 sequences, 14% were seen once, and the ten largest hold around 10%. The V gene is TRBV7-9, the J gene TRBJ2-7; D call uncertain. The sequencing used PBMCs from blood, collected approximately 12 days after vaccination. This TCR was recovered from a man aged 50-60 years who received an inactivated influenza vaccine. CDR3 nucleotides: TGTGCCAGCAGCTTAGTGCTCGAGCAGTACTTC. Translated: CASSLVLEQYF.